The 10 T cell receptor beta chains reported below all come from one sample, sequenced in a study of shared clonotypes between healthy human individuals. Profiled with immunoSEQ multiplex PCR; TCRdb holds only in-frame clones, not every one. Of approximately 1.4 million clones listed, 95% to 99% are singletons. Sample: naive CD4+ T cells sorted from blood. Subset noted: CD45RA+ positively selected. The source of these receptors is a man aged 25 to 40 in good health.

The CDR3 is CASSNGMWGDEQYF. The CDR3 DNA follows: TGTGCCAGCAGCAACGGGATGTGGGGGGACGAGCAGTACTTC. The gene calls are TRBV28 and TRBJ2-7; a possible D gene is TRBD2 (6 bases). Deletions cut 6 bases from V and 5 bases from J, with 17 bases between. Germline V lookup: CDR1 MDHEN, CDR2 SYDVKM. The CDR3 length is 14 residues.

This chain uses TRBV19 with TRBJ1-1, with D uncertain. The germline V gene encodes CDR1 LNHDA and CDR2 SQIVND (reference sequence). This CDR3 has 13 amino acids. Between the trimmed V and J ends, which lost 3 bases and 8 bases, there was a span of 13 bases. CDR3 amino acids: CASSMMVGREAFF. CDR3 coding DNA: TGTGCCAGTAGTATGATGGTGGGTCGGGAAGCTTTCTTT.

V usage is TRBV4-1 and J usage is TRBJ2-3; D is unclear. The CDR3 sequence is 15 residues long. The V gene's germline CDR1 is MGHRA and CDR2 YSYEKL. V shed 6 bases and J shed 1 base, with 14 bases lying between them. As DNA, the CDR3 is TGCGCCAGCAGACAGTCCGCCGCGGGCACAGATACGCAGTATTTT. It encodes CASRQSAAGTDTQYF.

Only one count was recorded for this clone. The chain is built from TRBV5-1 and TRBJ2-3, with unresolved D. V was shortened by 5 bases and J by 5 bases, with 15 bases between the two germline ends. The CDR3 is 14 residues long. Germline V CDR1 and CDR2: SGHRS, YFSETQ. CDR3 coding DNA: TGCGCCAGCAGATCGGGCCATGACGTAGATACGCAGTATTTT. Residues: CASRSGHDVDTQYF.

This rearrangement joins TRBV5-1 to TRBJ2-5, with unresolved D. Germline CDR1 SGHRS, CDR2 YFSETQ. Trimming left V 0 bases short and J 5 bases short, with 14 bases between. The CDR3 extends over 15 amino acids. CDR3 DNA: TGCGCCAGCAGCTTGGTTCCTACAAATACCGAGACCCAGTACTTC. It codes for CASSLVPTNTETQYF.

The chain recombines TRBV5-4 with TRBJ2-5, with D hard to call. The CDR3 consists of 14 residues. Germline V gene data show CDR1 as SGHNT and CDR2 as YYREEE (reference sequence). Trimming stripped 6 bases from V and 2 bases from J, with 14 bases between. The CDR3 sequence is CASTPSGRQETQYF. The CDR3 DNA reads as TGTGCCAGCACCCCCAGTGGCAGGCAAGAGACCCAGTACTTC.

The J gene is TRBJ1-1, the V gene TRBV5-6; D perhaps matches TRBD1 (5 bases). The CDR3 covers 15 residues. From germline, CDR1 is SGHDT and CDR2 YYEEEE. V lost 0 bases, J lost 0 bases, and 9 bases lay in between. The CDR3 is CASSLALRVNTEAFF. The CDR3 bases are TGTGCCAGCAGCTTGGCCCTCAGGGTGAACACTGAAGCTTTCTTT. The full variable domain, in which reference TRBV5-6 and TRBJ1-1 provide the parts outside the CDR3, is DAGVTQSPTHLIKTRGQQVTLRCSPKSGHDTVSWYQQALGQGPQFIFQYYEEEERQRGNFPDRFSGHQFPNYSSELNVNALLLGDSALYLCASSLALRVNTEAFFGQGTRLTVV.

The chain combines TRBV11-2 with TRBJ2-1, with a tentative D call TRBD1 (5 bases). Germline V gene sequence: CDR1 SGHAT, CDR2 FQNNGV. The V and J ends lost 1 base and 7 bases respectively, with 11 bases between them. The CDR3 has 14 residues. The CDR3 region has the DNA TGTGCCAGCAGCTTAGGGTTTAGGGGTAATGAGCAGTTCTTC. Translation: CASSLGFRGNEQFF.

This clone was recorded once. This chain links TRBV5-1 with TRBJ2-7, with TRBD1 identical over 7 bases. CDR1 and CDR2 from the germline V gene are SGHRS and YFSETQ. J lost 12 bases, V lost 4 bases, and 7 bases had no gene match. This CDR3 comprises 11 residues. CDR3 protein: CASSAEGAPYF. CDR3 DNA: TGCGCCAGCAGCGCCGAGGGGGCACCGTACTTC. Variable domain in full (rest from reference TRBV5-1 and TRBJ2-7): KAGVTQTPRYLIKTRGQQVTLSCSPISGHRSVSWYQQTPGQGLQFLFEYFSETQRNKGNFPGRFSGRQFSNSRSEMNVSTLELGDSALYLCASSAEGAPYFGPGTRLTVT.

The chain employs TRBV28 and TRBJ2-1; D perhaps matches TRBD2 (5 bases). This CDR3 region has 15 residues. With 7 bases removed from V and 5 bases from J, the gap between germline ends came to 18 bases. Germline CDR1 and CDR2: MDHEN and SYDVKM. The CDR3 region is CASTYRGILNNEQFF. In nucleotides, the CDR3 is TGTGCCAGCACCTATAGAGGGATACTCAACAATGAGCAGTTCTTC.